A selection of T cell receptor beta chains follows, all from one sample in a study of T cells in lung cancer brain metastases. Generated by immunoSEQ multiplex PCR, the TCRdb table keeps only in-frame clones and is missing some. This repertoire shows roughly 5,000 clones, under 90% found once; its top ten account for around a tenth. Sequenced sample: tumor tissue from a brain metastasis. The source of these receptors is a woman in her fifties or sixties with non-small cell lung cancer that had spread to the brain. Each CDR3 is given with its conserved first and last residue. Each record gives: CDR3 DNA, CDR3 protein, J gene, D gene, clone size, V gene. D genes are given only for firm matches. Clone size is stated in some rows and not others, as once, few, many or a class when expanded.

CDR3nt: TGCAGCGTTAAAATGCGGGACTACGAGCAGTACTTC
CDR3aa: CSVKMRDYEQYF
j_gene: TRBJ2-7
d_gene: .
abundance: once
v_gene: TRBV29-1

CDR3nt: TGTGCCAGCAGTGCAGAGGAAGGGATCAATCAGCCCCAGCATTTT
CDR3aa: CASSAEEGINQPQHF
j_gene: TRBJ1-5
d_gene: .
abundance: .
v_gene: TRBV2

CDR3nt: TGTGCCACCAGCAAGGGACTCGGACTCTCGGATGCAAGGGCATACGAGCAGTACTTC
CDR3aa: CATSKGLGLSDARAYEQYF
j_gene: TRBJ2-7
d_gene: .
abundance: few
v_gene: TRBV15

CDR3nt: TGTGCCTGGGACCACCGGGGTCTTCACACTGAAGCTTTCTTT
CDR3aa: CAWDHRGLHTEAFF
j_gene: TRBJ1-1
d_gene: .
abundance: .
v_gene: TRBV30

CDR3nt: TGTGCCAGCAGCCTAGGAAGGAGTTCCTCTGGAAACACCATATATTTT
CDR3aa: CASSLGRSSSGNTIYF
j_gene: TRBJ1-3
d_gene: .
abundance: .
v_gene: TRBV7-2

CDR3nt: TGTGCCAGCAATCAACAGGGGGACACCATATATTTT
CDR3aa: CASNQQGDTIYF
j_gene: TRBJ1-3
d_gene: TRBD1
abundance: .
v_gene: TRBV2

CDR3nt: TGTGCCAGCTCACCACCGTTGACAGGGATGTACGAGCAGTACTTC
CDR3aa: CASSPPLTGMYEQYF
j_gene: TRBJ2-7
d_gene: TRBD1
abundance: .
v_gene: TRBV18

CDR3nt: TGTGCCAGCAGCGACATACCCGGAAGGGGTTCGGACACCGGGGAGCTGTTTTTT
CDR3aa: CASSDIPGRGSDTGELFF
j_gene: TRBJ2-2
d_gene: .
abundance: .
v_gene: TRBV5-4

CDR3nt: TGTGCCAGCATTCAGGGGCTCGGTGAAGCTTTCTTT
CDR3aa: CASIQGLGEAFF
j_gene: TRBJ1-1
d_gene: .
abundance: .
v_gene: TRBV25-1

CDR3nt: TGTGCCAGCAGATCCGGGATAAACTATGGCTACACCTTC
CDR3aa: CASRSGINYGYTF
j_gene: TRBJ1-2
d_gene: .
abundance: .
v_gene: TRBV6-5

CDR3nt: TGCGCCAGCAGCTCATCACGAGGGGGGGATGAGCAGTACTTC
CDR3aa: CASSSSRGGDEQYF
j_gene: TRBJ2-7
d_gene: .
abundance: .
v_gene: TRBV5-1

CDR3nt: TGTGCCAGCAGTCGTGGACTAGCGGGGGCGCAGGGTGAGCAGTATTTT
CDR3aa: CASSRGLAGAQGEQYF
j_gene: TRBJ2-3
d_gene: TRBD2
abundance: .
v_gene: TRBV28

CDR3nt: TGTGCCACCAGCAGACGGGATGGCGGGAACATTCAGTACTTC
CDR3aa: CATSRRDGGNIQYF
j_gene: TRBJ2-4
d_gene: .
abundance: .
v_gene: TRBV15

CDR3nt: TGCGCCAGCAGCTTGGCCGGAACAATCCCATCCTACACCTTC
CDR3aa: CASSLAGTIPSYTF
j_gene: TRBJ1-2
d_gene: .
abundance: .
v_gene: TRBV5-1

CDR3nt: TGTGCCAGCAGCTTAACGGCCACGGGCACAGATACGCAGTATTTT
CDR3aa: CASSLTATGTDTQYF
j_gene: TRBJ2-3
d_gene: .
abundance: .
v_gene: TRBV11-3

CDR3nt: TGCAGTGCTCCCCCTTTAGGTGAAGCTTTCTTT
CDR3aa: CSAPPLGEAFF
j_gene: TRBJ1-1
d_gene: .
abundance: .
v_gene: TRBV20-1

CDR3nt: TGTGCCAGCAGTTTGGGAGGGGCCCGGTACTTC
CDR3aa: CASSLGGARYF
j_gene: TRBJ2-7
d_gene: TRBD2
abundance: .
v_gene: TRBV28

CDR3nt: TGTGCCAGCAGTTTAGGATATAATAATTCACCCCTCCACTTT
CDR3aa: CASSLGYNNSPLHF
j_gene: TRBJ1-6
d_gene: .
abundance: .
v_gene: TRBV27

CDR3nt: TGTGCCAGCAGTTCAGCTAGCGGGAGCTCAAAGCAGTTCTTC
CDR3aa: CASSSASGSSKQFF
j_gene: TRBJ2-1
d_gene: TRBD2
abundance: .
v_gene: TRBV27

CDR3nt: TGTGCCAGCAGTTTGCTTGGGCGGGAGCAGTTCTTC
CDR3aa: CASSLLGREQFF
j_gene: TRBJ2-1
d_gene: .
abundance: .
v_gene: TRBV27

CDR3nt: TGTGCCTGGAGGGGCCAGCCCAATCAGCCCCAGCATTTT
CDR3aa: CAWRGQPNQPQHF
j_gene: TRBJ1-5
d_gene: .
abundance: .
v_gene: TRBV30

CDR3nt: TGTGCCAGCAGGGCCGGGACTAGCGGCTACGAGCAGTACTTC
CDR3aa: CASRAGTSGYEQYF
j_gene: TRBJ2-7
d_gene: TRBD2
abundance: .
v_gene: TRBV6-6

CDR3nt: TGTGCCAGCAGCCCCCAAGGGTACGAGCAGTACTTC
CDR3aa: CASSPQGYEQYF
j_gene: TRBJ2-7
d_gene: .
abundance: .
v_gene: TRBV11-2

CDR3nt: TGTGCCAGCAGCCCTAGGGGCTCCTACGAGCAGTACTTC
CDR3aa: CASSPRGSYEQYF
j_gene: TRBJ2-7
d_gene: .
abundance: once
v_gene: TRBV11-2

CDR3nt: TGTGCCAGTAGTATACAGGACCTCCCTGGGGGAAAACTGTTTTTT
CDR3aa: CASSIQDLPGGKLFF
j_gene: TRBJ1-4
d_gene: .
abundance: .
v_gene: TRBV19

CDR3nt: TGTGCCAGCAGCTTTCCGGGACACTCCTACGAGCAGTACTTC
CDR3aa: CASSFPGHSYEQYF
j_gene: TRBJ2-7
d_gene: .
abundance: .
v_gene: TRBV5-6

CDR3nt: TGTGCCAGCGGATCTAAGGGCAATGAGCAGTTCTTC
CDR3aa: CASGSKGNEQFF
j_gene: TRBJ2-1
d_gene: .
abundance: .
v_gene: TRBV6-5

CDR3nt: TGCGCCAGCAGCCAAGCACAGGGAGGGATTTACGAGCAGTACTTC
CDR3aa: CASSQAQGGIYEQYF
j_gene: TRBJ2-7
d_gene: .
abundance: .
v_gene: TRBV4-1

CDR3nt: TGTGCCAGTAGTATAGTGGGGTCCGGGGAGCTGTTTTTT
CDR3aa: CASSIVGSGELFF
j_gene: TRBJ2-2
d_gene: .
abundance: few
v_gene: TRBV19

CDR3nt: TGCAGCGTTGCTGATAACTATGGCTACACCTTC
CDR3aa: CSVADNYGYTF
j_gene: TRBJ1-2
d_gene: .
abundance: .
v_gene: TRBV29-1

CDR3nt: TGTGCCAGCAGCTTGACAGGGCTGGAGACCCAGTACTTC
CDR3aa: CASSLTGLETQYF
j_gene: TRBJ2-5
d_gene: TRBD1
abundance: few
v_gene: TRBV7-2

CDR3nt: TGTGCCAGCAGTTTCCTCAACCCTAGCAATCAGCCCCAGCATTTT
CDR3aa: CASSFLNPSNQPQHF
j_gene: TRBJ1-5
d_gene: .
abundance: .
v_gene: TRBV27

CDR3nt: TGCAGTGCTAGAGCCGGGACAGTTAAGTTCTTC
CDR3aa: CSARAGTVKFF
j_gene: TRBJ2-1
d_gene: TRBD1
abundance: once
v_gene: TRBV20-1

CDR3nt: TGTGCCAGCAGCTCCGACGGCAGGGTGGGCCACGAGCAGTACTTC
CDR3aa: CASSSDGRVGHEQYF
j_gene: TRBJ2-7
d_gene: .
abundance: .
v_gene: TRBV7-6

CDR3nt: TGTGCCAGTAACGACAGGGGAGGACAGCCCCAGCATTTT
CDR3aa: CASNDRGGQPQHF
j_gene: TRBJ1-5
d_gene: TRBD1
abundance: .
v_gene: TRBV6-1

CDR3nt: TGTGCCAGCAGTTTAGGGGTGGGCCTCAATGAGCAGTTCTTC
CDR3aa: CASSLGVGLNEQFF
j_gene: TRBJ2-1
d_gene: .
abundance: .
v_gene: TRBV28

CDR3nt: TGTGCCAGTAGTTCCAACCGGTATGGCTACACCTTC
CDR3aa: CASSSNRYGYTF
j_gene: TRBJ1-2
d_gene: .
abundance: few
v_gene: TRBV19